One sample yielded the 10 T cell receptor beta chains listed below, sequenced in a study of blood T cell repertoires in COVID-19. Produced via immunoSEQ multiplex PCR; TCRdb's table is partial and in-frame only. The sample carries approximately 260,000 clones, approximately 89% recorded once. Material: PBMCs or T cells enriched from blood (not recorded which). The receptor set was obtained from an older woman who had recovered from COVID-19.

Remarks on this clone: A read error may produce the germline difference seen at one junction end. The rearrangement links TRBV7-7 to TRBJ2-1; 7 nucleotides align to TRBD2. This CDR3 comprises 15 residues. CDR1 and CDR2 (germline): SSHAT, FNYEAQ (reference sequence). The CDR3 here is CASSPWIAGYNEQFF. The CDR3 nucleotides are TGTGCTAGCAGCCCTTGGATAGCGGGTTACAATGAGCAGTTCTTC.

This chain joins TRBV5-1 and TRBJ2-1; 9 bases match TRBD2. After removal of 5 bases from V and 8 bases from J, the junction contained 8 bases not matched to a gene. Germline V gives CDR1 SGHRS, CDR2 YFSETQ. The CDR3 consists of 14 residues. CDR3 DNA sequence: TGCGCCAGCAGAGCAGCGGGGGGAAGGTATGAGCAGTTCTTC. Translating it yields CASRAAGGRYEQFF.

The chain employs TRBV14 and TRBJ2-1; 7 bases line up with TRBD2. There are 16 residues in the CDR3. The germline V gene has CDR1 SGHDN and CDR2 FVKESK. With V trimmed by 1 base and J by 3 bases, 6 bases remained unmatched. This CDR3 is CASSQVLREFYNEQFF. CDR3 DNA sequence: TGTGCCAGCAGCCAAGTCCTGCGGGAGTTCTACAATGAGCAGTTCTTC.

This clone was detected a few times. The chain has TRBV2 and TRBJ2-1, with 8 bases aligning to TRBD1. The length of the CDR3 is 14 residues. V trimming: 6 bases; J trimming: 12 bases; junction bases outside the gene matches: 13. Germline CDR1 is SNHLY and CDR2 is FYNNEI. The CDR3 region is CASRENRDRLSQFF. CDR3 DNA sequence: TGTGCCAGCAGGGAAAATAGGGACAGGTTATCGCAGTTCTTC.

DNA for the CDR3: TGTGCCAGCAGTCCTCTAGCGGATACGCAGTATTTT. This translates into CASSPLADTQYF. J is TRBJ2-3 and V is TRBV14, with D possibly TRBD2 on 6 matching bases. The germline V gene has CDR1 SGHDN and CDR2 FVKESK. CDR3 size: 12 residues. V lost 6 bases and J lost 6, with 10 bases in between.

The chain links TRBV4-1 to TRBJ1-5; TRBD1 agrees at 8 bases. The CDR3 extends over 17 amino acids. Germline lookup yields CDR1 MGHRA and CDR2 YSYEKL. The J segment lost 2 bases and the V segment lost 1 base, leaving 7 bases of the junction unmatched. DNA for the CDR3: TGCGCCAGCAGCCAAGCCCCCCTGGGACAGGGCAATCAGCCCCAGCATTTT. Protein sequence: CASSQAPLGQGNQPQHF.

The chain is built from TRBV5-1 and TRBJ1-2, with 8 bases matching TRBD1. V lost 4 bases, J lost 4 bases, and 12 bases stayed unmatched. Germline V lookup: CDR1 SGHRS, CDR2 YFSETQ. The CDR3 is made up of 16 amino acids. For the CDR3, the DNA is TGCGCCAGCAGCCCCTCCGGACAGGGCCTAATCTATGGCTACACCTTC. Translation gives CASSPSGQGLIYGYTF. The entire variable domain, with the rest obtained from reference TRBV5-1 and TRBJ1-2, is as follows: KAGVTQTPRYLIKTRGQQVTLSCSPISGHRSVSWYQQTPGQGLQFLFEYFSETQRNKGNFPGRFSGRQFSNSRSEMNVSTLELGDSALYLCASSPSGQGLIYGYTFGSGTRLTVV.

The chain uses TRBV19 and TRBJ2-3; tentatively, D is TRBD2 (7 bases). CDR1 is LNHDA, CDR2 SQIVND, per germline (reference sequence). The CDR3 spans 17 residues. The V end was cut by 6 bases, the J end by 0 bases, with 19 bases between. CDR3 DNA sequence: TGTGCCAGTAGAGTAGGGGGAGGGGGGTCTAGCACAGATACGCAGTATTTT. Its protein is CASRVGGGGSSTDTQYF.

This rearrangement joins TRBV3-1 (or the pseudogene TRBV3-2) to TRBJ2-1, with 14 bases lining up with TRBD2. The CDR3 contains 15 residues. The germline CDR1 and CDR2 sequences are LGHDT and YNNKEL (reference sequence). The V segment lost 5 bases and the J segment 6 bases; nucleotides outside the gene matches: 3. The CDR3 DNA reads TGTGCCAGCAGCTCCGGGACTAGCGGGAGCAATGAGCAGTTCTTC. Translating gives CASSSGTSGSNEQFF.

The chain is built from TRBV19 and TRBJ2-1; D is unclear. The CDR3 covers 13 residues. Germline V gives CDR1 LNHDA, CDR2 SQIVND (reference sequence). V shed 5 bases and J shed 6 bases, with 11 bases lying between them. CDR3 residues: CASSGAVANEQFF. CDR3 coding DNA: TGTGCCAGTAGTGGAGCTGTAGCCAATGAGCAGTTCTTC.